The entry that follows covers one T cell receptor beta chain sequence. The data belong to a study of radiation and T cells in renal cell carcinoma. Generated by immunoSEQ multiplex PCR, the TCRdb table keeps only in-frame clones and is missing some. The sample contains over 85,000 clones, about 79% of which appear only once. As for time point: baseline pretreatment blood. Treatment: 15 Gy SBRT to primary tumor, nephrectomy 4 weeks later. The receptor comes from a man aged 55 to 69 with renal cell carcinoma. The sequenced sample was blood, obtained from a patient whose treatment included radiotherapy and nephrectomy.

In DNA form, the CDR3 reads TGTGCCAGTAGTCGCATCGACAGGGTGGTTGGTGAAGCTTTCTTT. Translated: CASSRIDRVVGEAFF. The chain couples TRBV19 to TRBJ1-1, with TRBD1 matching over 7 bases. The CDR3 is made up of 15 amino acids. After removal of 5 bases from V and 7 bases from J, the junction contained 13 bases not matched to a gene. CDR1 is LNHDA and CDR2 is SQIVND in the germline V gene (reference sequence).